This T cell receptor (beta chain) emerged from a study of blood T cell repertoires in COVID-19. The overall study: From T cells, B-cell-depleted T cells, or PBMCs came the material, which was cDNA or gDNA.

The CDR3 covers 17 residues. V lost 1 base and J 1 base, leaving 16 bases between the germline ends. Germline V lookup: CDR1 SGHRS, CDR2 YFSETQ. Method: immunoSEQ multiplex PCR; TCRdb's copy keeps in-frame clones and lacks some. Among 100,000 to 150,000 clones listed, 80% to 90% were seen once. This clonotype was sampled from a man in his 70s who had recovered from COVID-19. Sequencing input: peripheral blood. The chain combines TRBV5-1 with TRBJ2-3; no reliable D call. The CDR3 coding sequence is TGCGCCAGCAGCTTGACCCTTATTAGCAGTGGCACAGATACGCAGTATTTT. Its translation is CASSLTLISSGTDTQYF.